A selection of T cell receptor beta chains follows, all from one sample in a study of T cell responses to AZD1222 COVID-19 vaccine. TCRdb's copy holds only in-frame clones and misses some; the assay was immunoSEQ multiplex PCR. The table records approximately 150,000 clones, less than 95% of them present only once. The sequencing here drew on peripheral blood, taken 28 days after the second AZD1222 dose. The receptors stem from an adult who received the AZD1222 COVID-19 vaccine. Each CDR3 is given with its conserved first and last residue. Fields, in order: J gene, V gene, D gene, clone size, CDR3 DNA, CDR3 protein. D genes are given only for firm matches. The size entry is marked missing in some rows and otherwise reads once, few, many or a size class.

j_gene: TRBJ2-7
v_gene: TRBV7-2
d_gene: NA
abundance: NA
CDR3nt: TGTGCCAGCAGCAGATACCCTTCTTACGAGGAGCAGTACTTC
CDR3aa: CASSRYPSYEEQYF

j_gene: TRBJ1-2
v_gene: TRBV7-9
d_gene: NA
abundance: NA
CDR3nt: TGTGCCAGCAGCTTAGGGACAGCGGATGTTGGCTACACCTTC
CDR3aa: CASSLGTADVGYTF

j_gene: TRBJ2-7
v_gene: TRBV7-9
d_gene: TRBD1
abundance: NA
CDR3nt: TGTGCCAGCAGCACATTGCGACAGGGCCCCTACGAGCAGTACTTC
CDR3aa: CASSTLRQGPYEQYF

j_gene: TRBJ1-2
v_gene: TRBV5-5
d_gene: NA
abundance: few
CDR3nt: TGTGCCAGCAGCCTTACCGGGCCGCGGGATGGCTACACCTTC
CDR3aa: CASSLTGPRDGYTF

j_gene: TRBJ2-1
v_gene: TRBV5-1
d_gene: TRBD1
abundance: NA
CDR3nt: TGCGCCAGCAGTACTGGGACAGGGGGCGGTGAGCAGTTCTTC
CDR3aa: CASSTGTGGGEQFF

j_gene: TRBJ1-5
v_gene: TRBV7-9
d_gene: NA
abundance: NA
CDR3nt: TGTGCCAGCAGCTTAGGTTCGACAGTCACTAATCAGCCCCAGCATTTT
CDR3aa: CASSLGSTVTNQPQHF

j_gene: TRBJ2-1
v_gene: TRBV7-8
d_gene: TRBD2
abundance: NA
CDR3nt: TGTGCCAGCAGCTTAAATACGGCGGGAGCCAATGAGCAGTTCTTC
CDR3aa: CASSLNTAGANEQFF

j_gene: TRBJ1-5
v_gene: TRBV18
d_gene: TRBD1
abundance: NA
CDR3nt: TGTGCCAGCTCACCACAAGACAGGGGGCGTCAGCCCCAGCATTTT
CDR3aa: CASSPQDRGRQPQHF

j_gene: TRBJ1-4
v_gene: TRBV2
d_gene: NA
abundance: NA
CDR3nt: TGTGCCAGCAGTGCGCGCACAAGACGGGCAACTAATGAAAAACTGTTTTTT
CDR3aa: CASSARTRRATNEKLFF

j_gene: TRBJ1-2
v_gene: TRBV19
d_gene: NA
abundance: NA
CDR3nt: TGTGCCAGTAGTATAGATGGGGGGCCCTATGGCTACACCTTC
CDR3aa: CASSIDGGPYGYTF